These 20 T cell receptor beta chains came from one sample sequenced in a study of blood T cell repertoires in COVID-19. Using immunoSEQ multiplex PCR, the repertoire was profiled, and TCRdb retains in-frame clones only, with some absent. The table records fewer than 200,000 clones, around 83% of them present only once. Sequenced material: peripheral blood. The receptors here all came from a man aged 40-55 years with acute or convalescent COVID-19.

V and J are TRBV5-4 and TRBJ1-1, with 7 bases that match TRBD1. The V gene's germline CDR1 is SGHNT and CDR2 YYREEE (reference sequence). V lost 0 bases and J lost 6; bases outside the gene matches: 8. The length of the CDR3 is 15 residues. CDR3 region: CASSLETGDRPEAFF. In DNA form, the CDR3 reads TGTGCCAGCAGCTTGGAAACAGGGGATAGGCCTGAAGCTTTCTTT.

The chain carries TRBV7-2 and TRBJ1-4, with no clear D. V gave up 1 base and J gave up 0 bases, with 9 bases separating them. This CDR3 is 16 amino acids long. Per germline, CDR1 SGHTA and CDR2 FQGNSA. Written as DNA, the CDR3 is TGTGCCAGCAGCTTAGGTGCAGATGCAACTAATGAAAAACTGTTTTTT. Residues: CASSLGADATNEKLFF.

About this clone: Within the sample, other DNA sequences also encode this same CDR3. In DNA form, the CDR3 reads TGCGCCAGCAGCTTTAGCGGGAACTACGAGCAGTACTTC. It is translated as CASSFSGNYEQYF. This chain links TRBV5-1 with TRBJ2-7, with 8 bases aligning to TRBD2. This CDR3 spans 13 amino acids. Germline loops: CDR1 SGHRS, CDR2 YFSETQ. V was pared by 2 bases and J by 3 bases, with 1 base of the junction left unmatched.

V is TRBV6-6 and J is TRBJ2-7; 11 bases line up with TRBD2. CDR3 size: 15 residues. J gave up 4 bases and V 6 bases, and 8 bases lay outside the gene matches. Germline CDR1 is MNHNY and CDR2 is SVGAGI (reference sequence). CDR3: CASRPGTSGKYEQYF. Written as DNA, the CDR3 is TGTGCCAGCAGGCCGGGGACTAGCGGAAAATACGAGCAGTACTTC.

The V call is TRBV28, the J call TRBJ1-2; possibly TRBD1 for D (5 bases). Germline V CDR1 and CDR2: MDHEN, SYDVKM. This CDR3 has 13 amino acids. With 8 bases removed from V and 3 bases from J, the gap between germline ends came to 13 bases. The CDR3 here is CASGGWVDYGYTF. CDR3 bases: TGTGCCAGCGGGGGGTGGGTAGACTATGGCTACACCTTC.

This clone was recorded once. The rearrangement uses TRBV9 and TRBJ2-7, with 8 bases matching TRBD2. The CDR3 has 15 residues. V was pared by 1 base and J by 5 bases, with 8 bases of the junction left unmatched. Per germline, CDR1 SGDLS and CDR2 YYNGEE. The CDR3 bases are TGTGCCAGCAGCGTAAAGGCTAGCGGGCATAACGAGCAGTACTTC. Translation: CASSVKASGHNEQYF.

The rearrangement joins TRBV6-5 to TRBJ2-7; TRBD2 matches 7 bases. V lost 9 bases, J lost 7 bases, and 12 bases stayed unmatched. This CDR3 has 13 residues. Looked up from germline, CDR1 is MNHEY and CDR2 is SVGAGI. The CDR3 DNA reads TGTGCCAGTGGTAACTGGGGGGGACTTGAGCAGTACTTC. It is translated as CASGNWGGLEQYF.

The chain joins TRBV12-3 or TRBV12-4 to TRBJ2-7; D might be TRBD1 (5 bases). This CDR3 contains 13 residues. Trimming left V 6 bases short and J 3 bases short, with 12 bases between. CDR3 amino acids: CASRPSGRYEQYF. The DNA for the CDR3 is TGTGCCAGCAGACCTTCAGGGCGCTACGAGCAGTACTTC.

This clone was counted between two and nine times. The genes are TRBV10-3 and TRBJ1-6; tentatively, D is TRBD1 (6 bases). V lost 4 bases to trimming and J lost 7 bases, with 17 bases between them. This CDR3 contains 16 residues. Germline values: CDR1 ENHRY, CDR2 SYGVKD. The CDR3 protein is CAISVRGGGDNSPLHF. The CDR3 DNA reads TGTGCCATCAGTGTAAGAGGGGGGGGTGACAATTCACCCCTCCACTTT.

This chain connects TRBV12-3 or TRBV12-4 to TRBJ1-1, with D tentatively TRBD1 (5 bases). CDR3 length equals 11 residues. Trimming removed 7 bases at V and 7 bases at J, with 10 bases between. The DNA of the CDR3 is TGTGCCAGCACCTTGGGGGGTGAAGCTTTCTTT. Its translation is CASTLGGEAFF.

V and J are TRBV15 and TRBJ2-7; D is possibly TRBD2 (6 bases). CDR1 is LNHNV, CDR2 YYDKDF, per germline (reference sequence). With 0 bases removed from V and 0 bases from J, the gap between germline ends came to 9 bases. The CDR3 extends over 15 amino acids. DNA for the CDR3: TGTGCCACCAGCAGAGATAGCGGAGTCTCCTACGAGCAGTACTTC. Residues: CATSRDSGVSYEQYF.

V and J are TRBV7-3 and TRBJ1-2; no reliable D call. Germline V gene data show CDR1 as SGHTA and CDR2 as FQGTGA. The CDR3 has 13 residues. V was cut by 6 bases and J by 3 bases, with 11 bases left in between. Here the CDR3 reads CASSYDGDYGYTF. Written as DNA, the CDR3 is TGTGCCAGCAGTTATGACGGAGACTATGGCTACACCTTC. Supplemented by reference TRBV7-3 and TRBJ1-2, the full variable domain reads GAGVSQTPSNKVTEKGKYVELRCDPISGHTALYWYRQSLGQGPEFLIYFQGTGAADDSGLPNDRFFAVRPEGSVSTLKIQRTERGDSAVYLCASSYDGDYGYTFGSGTRLTVV.

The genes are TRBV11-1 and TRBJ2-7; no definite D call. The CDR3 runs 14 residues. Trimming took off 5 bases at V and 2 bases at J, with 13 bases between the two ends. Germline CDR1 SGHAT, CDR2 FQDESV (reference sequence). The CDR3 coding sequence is TGTGCCAGCAGCCAAAGACTGAAAACCTACGAGCAGTACTTC. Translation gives CASSQRLKTYEQYF.

The CDR3 sequence: CASSRAGQEPQHF. The CDR3 nucleotides read TGTGCCAGCTCACGGGCTGGTCAGGAGCCCCAGCATTTT. V gene TRBV18 combines with J gene TRBJ1-5; D unresolved. This CDR3 has 13 amino acids. Germline V CDR1 and CDR2: KGHSH, LQKENI. V was cut by 4 bases and J by 8 bases, with 12 bases left in between.

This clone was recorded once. CDR3 nucleotide sequence: TGTGCCAGCCGGACAGGGACGGGGTACGAGCAGTACTTC. It yields the protein CASRTGTGYEQYF. J is TRBJ2-7 and V is TRBV7-2; 8 bases are a match to TRBD1. In germline, CDR1 is SGHTA, CDR2 FQGNSA. The J segment lost 4 bases and the V segment lost 8 bases, leaving 7 bases of the junction unmatched. This CDR3 region has 13 residues.

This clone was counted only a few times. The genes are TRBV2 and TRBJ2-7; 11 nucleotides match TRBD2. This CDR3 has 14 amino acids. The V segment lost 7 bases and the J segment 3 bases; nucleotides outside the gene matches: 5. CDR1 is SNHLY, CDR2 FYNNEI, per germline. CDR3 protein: CASISSGGIYEQYF. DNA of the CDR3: TGTGCCAGCATCTCTAGCGGGGGGATCTACGAGCAGTACTTC.

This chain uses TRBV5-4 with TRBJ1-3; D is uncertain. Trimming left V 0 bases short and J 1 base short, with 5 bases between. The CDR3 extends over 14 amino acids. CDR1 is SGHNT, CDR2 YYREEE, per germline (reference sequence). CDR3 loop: CASSLGASGNTIYF. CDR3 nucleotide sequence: TGTGCCAGCAGCTTGGGCGCTTCTGGAAACACCATATATTTT.

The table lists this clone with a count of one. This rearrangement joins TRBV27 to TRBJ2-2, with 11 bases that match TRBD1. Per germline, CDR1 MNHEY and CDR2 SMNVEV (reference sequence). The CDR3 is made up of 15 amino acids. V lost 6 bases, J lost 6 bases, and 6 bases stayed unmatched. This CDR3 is CASRGQGAGSGELFF. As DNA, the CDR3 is TGTGCCAGCAGAGGACAGGGGGCTGGGTCCGGGGAGCTGTTTTTT.

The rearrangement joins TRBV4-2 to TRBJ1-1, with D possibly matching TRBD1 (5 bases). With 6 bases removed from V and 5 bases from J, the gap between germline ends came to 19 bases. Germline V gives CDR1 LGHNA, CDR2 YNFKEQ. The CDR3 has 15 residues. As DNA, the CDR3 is TGTGCCAGCAGTCGCGGGGGGAGCGATTTGACTGAAGCTTTCTTT. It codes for CASSRGGSDLTEAFF.

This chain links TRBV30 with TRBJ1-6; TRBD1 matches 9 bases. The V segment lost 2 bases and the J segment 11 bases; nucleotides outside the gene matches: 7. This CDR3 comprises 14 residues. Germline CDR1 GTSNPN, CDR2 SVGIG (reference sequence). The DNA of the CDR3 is TGTGCCTGGAGTACGGGACAGGGTATCGCACCCCTCCACTTT. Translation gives CAWSTGQGIAPLHF.